Reported below is one T cell receptor (beta chain). Its antigen is unidentified. Investigators performed immunoSEQ version v3.0 at survey level. Assay used: immunoSEQ multiplex PCR; TCRdb lists only in-frame clones, some missing. The sample includes tens of thousands of clones, around 83% of them seen just once. The CDR3 contains 14 residues. J was trimmed by 4 bases and V by 4 bases; bases with no gene match: 2. Germline V gene data show CDR1 as SGHVS and CDR2 as FQNEAQ. The sample originates from a study of long-term antiretroviral therapy in people with HIV. At least two post-ART and at least one pre-ART PBMC sample were available for each donor. Study findings and constraints: Data on ART adherence, viral resistance or therapy changes were unavailable.

Sequencing used unsorted PBMCs, obtained 1 year after starting antiretroviral therapy. This clonotype was sampled from a man aged 18 to 30 with HIV. This chain uses TRBV7-8 with TRBJ2-1, with TRBD2 identical over 9 bases. CDR3 coding DNA: TGTGCCAGCAGCTCTAGCGGGATTTACAATGAGCAGTTCTTC. Its protein is CASSSSGIYNEQFF.